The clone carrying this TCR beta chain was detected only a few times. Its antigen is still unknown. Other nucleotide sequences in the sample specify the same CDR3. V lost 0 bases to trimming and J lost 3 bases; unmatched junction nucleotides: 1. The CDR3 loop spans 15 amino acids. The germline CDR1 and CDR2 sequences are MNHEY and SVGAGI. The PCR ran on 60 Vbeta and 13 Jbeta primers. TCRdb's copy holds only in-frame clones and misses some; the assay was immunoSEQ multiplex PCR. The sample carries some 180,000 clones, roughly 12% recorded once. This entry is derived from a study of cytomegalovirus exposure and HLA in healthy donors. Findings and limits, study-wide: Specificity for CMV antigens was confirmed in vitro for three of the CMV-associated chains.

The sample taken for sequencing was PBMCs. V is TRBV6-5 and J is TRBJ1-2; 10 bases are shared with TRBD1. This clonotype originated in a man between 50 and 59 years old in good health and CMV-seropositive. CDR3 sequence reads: CASSYSGQGDYGYTF. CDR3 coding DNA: TGTGCCAGCAGTTACTCCGGACAGGGGGACTATGGCTACACCTTC.